This T cell receptor beta chain was identified in a study of blood T cell repertoires in COVID-19. Looking at the study overall: T cells, B-cell-depleted T cells, or PBMCs supplied cDNA or gDNA.

In the original workflow: Estimates of nucleated cell counts were drawn from the amplification of reference gene primers. Here immunoSEQ multiplex PCR was the method, and the copy in TCRdb shows in-frame clones only, minus some. The V and J calls and clone size were taken over from that table, and D and trimming were inferred from the DNA. The profile covers around 150,000 clones, with more than 80% appearing a single time and approximately 6.5% taken by the ten largest. V lost 1 base and J 5 bases, leaving 5 bases between the germline ends. The CDR3 sequence is 13 residues long. The germline gives CDR1 MNHNS, CDR2 SASEGT.

Source material: peripheral blood. The chain uses TRBV6-1 and TRBJ2-2; D call uncertain. The receptor was derived from a human donor in a cohort sampled during active COVID-19. CDR3 sequence: CASSEGETGELFF. CDR3 coding DNA: TGTGCCAGCAGTGAAGGCGAGACCGGGGAGCTGTTTTTT.